The sequence of this T cell receptor (beta chain) was determined in a study of blood T cell repertoires in COVID-19. Study summary: Samples representing acute and convalescent COVID-19 were sourced from the United States, Italy and Spain. PBMCs, B-cell-depleted T cells, or T cells were the source of the cDNA or gDNA that made up the material.

In the study's own analysis: Reference gene primer amplification gave estimated nucleated cell counts. Repertoires were generated with immunoSEQ multiplex PCR, while TCRdb's copy carries only in-frame clones and drops some. That table is the source of V, J and clone size, and D and trimming were worked out from the DNA. Among approximately 300,000 clones listed, roughly 85% were seen once. Living in 24 US areas, the participants were between roughly 18 and 90 years of age. CDR1 SGHRS and CDR2 YFSETQ come from the germline V gene. CDR3 length: 13 residues. V lost 6 bases and J 0 bases, leaving 9 bases between the germline ends.

The chain recombines TRBV5-1 with TRBJ1-1; maybe TRBD1 (6 bases). This clonotype originated in a woman younger than 45 who had been exposed to COVID-19. Sequenced material: PBMCs or T cells enriched from blood (not recorded which). The CDR3: CASKDRMNTEAFF. The CDR3 DNA follows: TGCGCCAGCAAAGACAGGATGAACACTGAAGCTTTCTTT. The variable domain in full, completed from reference TRBV5-1 and TRBJ1-1, reads KAGVTQTPRYLIKTRGQQVTLSCSPISGHRSVSWYQQTPGQGLQFLFEYFSETQRNKGNFPGRFSGRQFSNSRSEMNVSTLELGDSALYLCASKDRMNTEAFFGQGTRLTVV.